The 9 T cell receptor beta chains listed next were all sequenced from one sample in a study of cytomegalovirus exposure and HLA in healthy donors. The study ran its PCR with 60 Vbeta and 13 Jbeta primers. This table comes from immunoSEQ multiplex PCR, and its TCRdb copy is limited to in-frame clones, with some not included. Its clone listing holds tens of thousands of clones. Sample: PBMCs. Every receptor here comes from a female donor in good health and CMV-seropositive.

V and J are TRBV19 and TRBJ2-7; 7 nucleotides align to TRBD2. The ends lost 6 bases at V and 9 bases at J; junction bases unmatched: 8. The CDR3 consists of 12 residues. Germline values: CDR1 LNHDA, CDR2 SQIVND (reference sequence). The CDR3 nucleotides read TGTGCCAGTAGACTACCGGGGGGACCGCAGTACTTC. This translates into CASRLPGGPQYF.

The gene calls are TRBV6-5 and TRBJ1-1; D is uncertain. The ends were cut back, 0 bases at V and 8 bases at J, with 16 bases in the middle. This CDR3 has 15 residues. Germline assignment: CDR1 MNHEY and CDR2 SVGAGI. Here the CDR3 DNA reads TGTGCCAGCAGTTACTCGAATCGGGGTTCCCAAGAAGCTTTCTTT. Protein product: CASSYSNRGSQEAFF.

The chain joins TRBV29-1 to TRBJ2-7, with 11 bases matching TRBD1. The length of the CDR3 is 12 residues. The ends lost 4 bases at V and 6 bases at J; junction bases unmatched: 2. The germline V gene encodes CDR1 SQVTM and CDR2 ANQGSEA. The CDR3, as DNA: TGCAGCGTTGGGACAGGGGGCCTCGAGCAGTACTTC. Translated: CSVGTGGLEQYF.

The rearrangement links TRBV5-4 to TRBJ1-5; TRBD1 matches at 11 bases. J was trimmed by 10 bases and V by 0 bases; bases with no gene match: 3. The V gene's germline CDR1 is SGHNT and CDR2 YYREEE (reference sequence). The CDR3 is made up of 14 amino acids. As DNA, the CDR3 is TGTGCCAGCAGCTTGGGGACAGGGGGCGATCCCCAGCATTTT. Amino acids: CASSLGTGGDPQHF.

The rearrangement uses TRBV5-1 and TRBJ2-7; 7 positions match TRBD2. The V gene end was trimmed by 5 bases and the J gene end by 4 bases; junction bases not matched to a gene: 3. Germline-derived CDR1 and CDR2 are SGHRS and YFSETQ. This CDR3 is built from 12 residues. CDR3 region: CASRGGDYEQYF. The CDR3 DNA follows: TGCGCCAGCAGGGGAGGGGATTACGAGCAGTACTTC.

The chain uses TRBV4-1 and TRBJ2-7; D unclear. The CDR3 has 15 amino acids. Trimming removed 1 base at V and 3 bases at J, with 13 bases between. Germline loops: CDR1 MGHRA, CDR2 YSYEKL. This CDR3 reads CASSQGRQASYEQYF. The CDR3 bases are TGCGCCAGCAGCCAAGGAAGGCAGGCAAGCTACGAGCAGTACTTC.

This rearrangement joins TRBV4-1 to TRBJ2-2; D remains unclear. Trimming removed 6 bases at V and 0 bases at J, with 14 bases between. The CDR3 is 16 residues long. CDR1 and CDR2 (germline): MGHRA, YSYEKL. CDR3 protein: CASSHISFANTGELFF. CDR3 in DNA: TGCGCCAGCAGTCATATTAGCTTTGCGAACACCGGGGAGCTGTTTTTT.

The chain employs TRBV6-4 and TRBJ2-2; D uncertain. The germline V gene has CDR1 MRHNA and CDR2 SNTAGT. V was clipped by 0 bases and J by 4 bases, with 3 bases between them. The CDR3 contains 13 residues. CDR3 residues: CASSDSSTGELFF. The CDR3 nucleotides are TGTGCCAGCAGTGACTCCAGCACCGGGGAGCTGTTTTTT.

This chain joins TRBV6-4 and TRBJ2-1; 9 positions match TRBD2. CDR1 is MRHNA, CDR2 SNTAGT, per germline. The ends lost 5 bases at V and 4 bases at J; junction bases unmatched: 3. The CDR3 has 14 amino acids. The CDR3 is CASSPSGEYNEQFF. The CDR3, as DNA: TGTGCCAGCAGTCCTAGCGGGGAGTACAATGAGCAGTTCTTC.